This TCR beta chain was profiled in a study of T cell responses to AZD1222 COVID-19 vaccine. Findings of the study overall: Among AZD1222 vaccinees, only six were seropositive at baseline. Repertoires were collected only later (after the peak T cell response had occurred). Nearly half of unique spike-specific TCRs reportedly avoided B.1.351 and B.1.1.7 mutated regions.

Comments on this clone: What it recognizes is unknown.

Germline CDR1 reads KGHSH; CDR2 reads LQKENI. CDR3 length equals 14 residues. V lost 4 bases, J lost 6 bases, and 14 bases lay in between. This table comes from immunoSEQ multiplex PCR, and its TCRdb copy is limited to in-frame clones, with some not included. Among fewer than 200,000 clones listed, around 94% were seen once. The receptor's source is an adult in good health. This specimen consisted of peripheral blood, obtained on day 0 of AZD1222 vaccination. This rearrangement joins TRBV18 to TRBJ2-3; D may be TRBD1 (6 bases). The CDR3: CASSRGTTSDTQYF. Written as DNA, the CDR3 is TGTGCCAGCTCACGGGGGACAACATCGGATACGCAGTATTTT. Together with reference TRBV18 and TRBJ2-3, the CDR3 gives the full variable domain: NAGVMQNPRHLVRRRGQEARLRCSPMKGHSHVYWYRQLPEEGLKFMVYLQKENIIDESGMPKERFSAEFPKEGPSILRIQQVVRGDSAAYFCASSRGTTSDTQYFGPGTRLTVL.